This TCR beta chain is from a study of shared clonotypes between healthy human individuals. Study overall: Per donor, CD8 memory used one plate, CD8 naive used two, CD4 memory used three and CD4 naive used three.

Produced via immunoSEQ multiplex PCR; TCRdb's table is partial and in-frame only. The data hold over a million clones, with roughly 95% observed a single time. The length of the CDR3 is 14 residues. Trimming cost V 4 bases and J 4 bases, with 13 bases left between them. CDR1 is SGHKS, CDR2 YYEKEE, per germline (reference sequence). Sequenced material: naive CD4+ T cells sorted from blood. The subset here: CD45RA+ positively selected. The rearrangement joins TRBV5-5 to TRBJ2-3; tentatively, D is TRBD1 (5 bases). The source is a man aged 30 to 39 in good health. The CDR3 reads CASSPLGAADTQYF. The CDR3 coding sequence is TGTGCCAGCAGCCCCTTAGGGGCTGCAGATACGCAGTATTTT.